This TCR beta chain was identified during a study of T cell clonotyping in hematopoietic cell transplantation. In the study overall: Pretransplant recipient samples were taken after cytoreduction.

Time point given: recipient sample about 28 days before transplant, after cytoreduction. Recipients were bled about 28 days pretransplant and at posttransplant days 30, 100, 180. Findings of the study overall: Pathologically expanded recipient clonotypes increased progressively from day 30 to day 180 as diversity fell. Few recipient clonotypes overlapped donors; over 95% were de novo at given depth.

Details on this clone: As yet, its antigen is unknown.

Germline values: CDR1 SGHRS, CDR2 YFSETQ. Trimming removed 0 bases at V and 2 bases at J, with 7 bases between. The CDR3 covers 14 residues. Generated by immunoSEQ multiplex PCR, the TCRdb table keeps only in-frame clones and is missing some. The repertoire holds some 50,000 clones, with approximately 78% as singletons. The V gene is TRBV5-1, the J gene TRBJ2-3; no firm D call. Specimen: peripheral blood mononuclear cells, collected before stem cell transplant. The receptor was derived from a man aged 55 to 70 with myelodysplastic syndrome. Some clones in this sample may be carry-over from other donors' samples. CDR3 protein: CASSLGAFTDTQYF. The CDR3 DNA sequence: TGCGCCAGCAGCTTGGGGGCCTTCACAGATACGCAGTATTTT.